The sample holds many counts of the clone carrying this TCR beta chain. As the template, RNA transcripts were used to amplify TCR beta CDR3 regions. Investigators did first-round RT-PCR with HTBI primers, then second-round multiplex PCR. TCRdb redid the calling of the multiplex PCR reads with MiXCR, one entry per CDR3 protein. The table has about 400,000 distinct CDR3 sequences, around 20% seen once; the top ten hold 1.6%. Clinicians made diagnoses from clinical symptoms, serum thyroxine, TRAb, thyroid ultrasound and orbital computed tomography. The entry originates in a study of Graves' ophthalmopathy and Graves' hyperthyroidism. CDR1 is SGHAT and CDR2 is FQNNGV in the germline V gene. The CDR3 length is 15 residues. The V and J ends lost 1 base and 4 bases respectively, with 13 bases between them.

This chain connects TRBV11-2 to TRBJ2-5; no definite D call. The origin of this receptor is a woman under 30 with Graves' ophthalmopathy. The sample was peripheral blood. CDR3 region: CASSLGGTAIETQYF. The CDR3 DNA follows: TGTGCCAGCAGCTTAGGAGGTACCGCGATAGAGACCCAGTACTTC.